Listed below are T cell receptor beta chains from one sample, sequenced in a study of siplizumab effects on memory and regulatory T cells. The table came from immunoSEQ multiplex PCR; TCRdb's copy has only in-frame clones and leaves some out. The sample has approximately 120,000 clones; 85% to 95% are singletons. The sample taken for sequencing was non-Treg CD4+ T cells sorted from blood. The receptors here all came from a human donor in good health. CDR3s include the opening cysteine and the closing phenylalanine or tryptophan. The D gene is left open where the match is weak. Expanded clones get a size class; other rows say once, few or many, or leave the size out.

J gene	clone size	D gene	V gene	CDR3 DNA	CDR3 protein
TRBJ2-7	-	TRBD1	TRBV4-3	TGCGCCAGCAGCCAAGATACGAGGGACAGGGTTGACTTC	CASSQDTRDRVDF
TRBJ2-1	-	TRBD2	TRBV7-9	TGTGCCAGCAGCTGGACTAGCGGGGGTCTGAATGAGCAGTTCTTC	CASSWTSGGLNEQFF
TRBJ2-7	-	-	TRBV7-9	TGTGCCAGCAGCTCGAATAATTACGAGCAGTACTTC	CASSSNNYEQYF
TRBJ2-2	-	-	TRBV10-3	TGTGCCATCAGTGAGTCCCAGGGGTGGACCGGGGAGCTGTTTTTT	CAISESQGWTGELFF
TRBJ1-1	-	-	TRBV6-5	TGTGCCAGCAGTTACTCGGACCCCGTGAACACTGAAGCTTTCTTT	CASSYSDPVNTEAFF
TRBJ1-2	few	-	TRBV29-1	TGCAGCGTTGATGGCAGGGACTATGGCTACACCTTC	CSVDGRDYGYTF
TRBJ2-3	-	TRBD2	TRBV6-1	TGTGCCAGCAGTGCCTTACGGACTAGCGGGGATACGCAGTATTTT	CASSALRTSGDTQYF
TRBJ2-5	-	TRBD2	TRBV7-9	TGTGCCAGCAGCCCGGGACTAGCTGTAGAGACCCAGTACTTC	CASSPGLAVETQYF
TRBJ1-3	once	-	TRBV5-1	TGCGCCAGCAGCTCGATGGGGTCGGCGGGAAACACCATATATTTT	CASSSMGSAGNTIYF
TRBJ2-3	-	-	TRBV5-1	TGCGCCAGCAGCTTGGTGGCAGCAAGATTCAGCACAGATACGCAGTATTTT	CASSLVAARFSTDTQYF
TRBJ1-2	-	TRBD1	TRBV19	TGTGCCAGTAGTGTCGCAGGGGGCGCCGCCGATGGCTACACCTTC	CASSVAGGAADGYTF
TRBJ2-4	-	-	TRBV7-3	TGTGCCAGCAGCTTAGAGGCGTTGGACAAAAACATTCAGTACTTC	CASSLEALDKNIQYF
TRBJ2-1	once	-	TRBV18	TGTGCCAGCTCACCTGCGGACAGCTACAATGAGCAGTTCTTC	CASSPADSYNEQFF
TRBJ1-4	-	TRBD1	TRBV15	TGTGCCACCAGCAGAGACGACAGGGGGGAAAAACTGTTTTTT	CATSRDDRGEKLFF
TRBJ1-1	-	-	TRBV19	TGTGCCAGTAAAGGACGAATGAACACTGAAGCTTTCTTT	CASKGRMNTEAFF
TRBJ1-6	-	-	TRBV19	TGTGCCAGTAGCAGACCCACGAGCTCCTATAATTCACCCCTCCACTTT	CASSRPTSSYNSPLHF
TRBJ1-2	-	TRBD1	TRBV29-1	TGCAGCGTGGCTTCACAGGGGGCTGGCTACACCTTC	CSVASQGAGYTF
TRBJ2-7	-	-	TRBV6-5	TGTGCCAGCAGTTTTGTAGGAGAGCAGTACTTC	CASSFVGEQYF
TRBJ1-1	-	-	TRBV30	TGTGCCTGGAGTTGGTCAGGGACTTTGGATTTTCTCACTGAAGCTTTCTTT	CAWSWSGTLDFLTEAFF
TRBJ1-1	-	-	TRBV20-1	TGCAGTGCTAGGGGAGGGAGAGCTTTCTTT	CSARGGRAFF
TRBJ1-2	-	TRBD1	TRBV6-1	TGTGCCAGCAGTGGACAGGGAATCACCTATGGCTACACCTTC	CASSGQGITYGYTF
TRBJ1-4	-	TRBD1	TRBV19	TGTGCCAGTAGTGAGAACAGGGGGCTTCGGGAAAAACTGTTTTTT	CASSENRGLREKLFF
TRBJ2-7	-	-	TRBV27	TGTGCCAGCAGTTTGTACCACCCGGGAATCATCTCCTACGAGCAGTACTTC	CASSLYHPGIISYEQYF
TRBJ2-4	once	TRBD1	TRBV18	TGTGCCAGCTCCACAGGGGACATTCAGTACTTC	CASSTGDIQYF
TRBJ1-2	-	-	TRBV7-8	TGTGCCAGCACCCTAGGCGGACTTGCGAACTATGGCTACACCTTC	CASTLGGLANYGYTF
TRBJ2-5	few	TRBD1	TRBV30	TGTGCCTGGAGTAGGCAGGGGGTTGTTCAGTGGCAAGAGACCCAGTACTTC	CAWSRQGVVQWQETQYF
TRBJ2-3	-	-	TRBV11-2	TGTGCCAGCAGCCCGAGTGCTGATACGCAGTATTTT	CASSPSADTQYF
TRBJ1-2	-	TRBD1	TRBV7-2	TGTGCCAGCAGCACGGACAGGGCGGGTTGGTACACCTTC	CASSTDRAGWYTF
TRBJ1-4	-	-	TRBV5-1	TGCGCCAGCAGCTTGGCTCCGTTCGGGGCAACTAATGAAAAACTGTTTTTT	CASSLAPFGATNEKLFF
TRBJ1-5	-	-	TRBV27	TGTGCCAGCAGGGGATCAGGGCCCCAGCATTTT	CASRGSGPQHF
TRBJ2-7	-	-	TRBV19	TGTGCCAGTAGTAAATACAGGGACTCCTACGAGCAGTACTTC	CASSKYRDSYEQYF
TRBJ1-1	-	-	TRBV5-1	TGCGCCAGCAGCTTGGCCGCAGGGCAAACTGAAGCTTTCTTT	CASSLAAGQTEAFF
TRBJ2-6	-	-	TRBV5-4	TGTGCCAGCAGCAACAGTGGGGTCGGGGCCAACGTCCTGACTTTC	CASSNSGVGANVLTF
TRBJ1-2	-	TRBD1	TRBV6-1	TGTGCCAGCAGTGTAGGGGGCACAGCTAACTATGGCTACACCTTC	CASSVGGTANYGYTF
TRBJ2-2	-	TRBD1	TRBV30	TGTGCCTGGAGAGTTACAGGGGGAGAGAACACCGGGGAGCTGTTTTTT	CAWRVTGGENTGELFF
TRBJ1-5	-	-	TRBV7-9	TGTGCCACGGCTAGGGGGGTTAACCAGCCCCAGCATTTT	CATARGVNQPQHF
TRBJ1-2	-	-	TRBV6-1	TGTGCCAGCAGCACAGGAGGCTACACCTTC	CASSTGGYTF
TRBJ1-1	-	-	TRBV28	TGTGCCAGCAAGGAGGGGGGCACTGAAGCTTTCTTT	CASKEGGTEAFF
TRBJ2-2	-	-	TRBV4-1	TGCGCCAGCAGCCAAGAACCTACAGGGGACTTGAACACCGGGGAGCTGTTTTTT	CASSQEPTGDLNTGELFF
TRBJ1-2	-	-	TRBV7-9	TGTGCTGTCCAGGATTTACTTAACTATGGCTACACCTTC	CAVQDLLNYGYTF
TRBJ2-5	-	-	TRBV2	TGTGCCGACTCATACAGGAGGAAAGAGACCCAGTACTTC	CADSYRRKETQYF